The present entry profiles one T cell receptor beta chain with its context. V trimming: 1 base; J trimming: 6 bases; junction bases outside the gene matches: 9. CDR1 and CDR2 from the germline V gene are MDHEN and SYDVKM. The CDR3 covers 15 residues. The data were obtained in a study of OX40 agonist ivuxolimab in advanced cancers. Study-wide context: Those enrolled were around 87% male, with a mean age of about 66 years and ages from about 20 to 79.

The protocol was immunoSEQ multiplex PCR, while the TCRdb copy is restricted to in-frame clones and leaves out a portion. This sample has 40,000 to 60,000 clones, with approximately 88% found just once. V usage is TRBV28 and J usage is TRBJ2-7; 7 bases fit TRBD2. The TCR originated in an adult with an advanced solid tumor such as melanoma, head and neck, liver or kidney cancer. The material was CD4+ or CD8+ T cells sorted from blood, obtained in a trial of the OX40 agonist ivuxolimab. The CDR3: CASSLLATSEGEQYF. DNA for the CDR3: TGTGCCAGCAGTTTATTGGCTACTAGCGAAGGCGAGCAGTACTTC.